Each of the 20 T cell receptor beta chains below was sequenced from the same sample in a study of molecular identifiers for immune sequencing clone quantification. Via MiXCR, TCRdb re-called the PCR reads, giving one row per CDR3 protein. The data contain over 600,000 distinct CDR3 sequences, roughly 21% of them seen just once; the ten biggest clones take up around 0.86%. Sequencing input: naive CD8+ T cells from blood, with Jurkat cell RNA spiked in. Subset reported: FACS-sorted CD8+CD4-CCR7+CD45RA+ naive T cells. Receptors were obtained from a human donor in good health. Some libraries in this study had Jurkat cell RNA spiked in.

With regard to this clonotype: With a much larger clone just one base away, this may be a read error. The V gene is TRBV5-6, the J gene TRBJ2-7; tentatively, D is TRBD2 (6 bases). CDR1 SGHDT and CDR2 YYEEEE come from the germline V gene. The CDR3 totals 16 residues. V was clipped by 3 bases and J by 1 base, with 17 bases between them. CDR3 in DNA: TGTGCCAGCAGCTCGGCCCGGCTAGCGCGGTCCTACGAGCAGTACTTC. This gives the protein CASSSARLARSYEQYF.

On this clonotype: This may be a read error: a much more frequent sequence differs by one nucleotide. The CDR3 ends on some other residue instead of the conserved phenylalanine or tryptophan, so this is likely a read error. V gene TRBV6-2 or TRBV6-3 combines with J gene TRBJ2-7, with a weak D call TRBD2 (6 bases). The germline V gene encodes CDR1 MNHEY and CDR2 SVGEGT. The length of the CDR3 is 12 residues. V lost 10 bases, J lost 3 bases, and 13 bases lay in between. CDR3 sequence: CATAGSGYEQYL. The CDR3 coding sequence is TGTGCCACGGCGGGGAGTGGCTACGAGCAGTACCTC.

This clonotype occurred a few times. This sequence joins TRBV4-1 and TRBJ1-3; D unclear. This CDR3 has 18 amino acids. Germline CDR1 reads MGHRA; CDR2 reads YSYEKL. Trimming removed 6 bases at V and 0 bases at J, with 21 bases between. The CDR3 is CASRPDRWAESSGNTIYF. The CDR3 bases are TGCGCCAGCAGACCCGACCGGTGGGCAGAGAGCTCTGGAAACACCATATATTTT.

With respect to this clonotype: Since a much larger clone is just one base distant, this may be a read error. The CDR3 carries no conserved terminal phenylalanine or tryptophan, so it likely arises from a read error. V usage is TRBV18 and J usage is TRBJ1-1; 7 nucleotides match TRBD1. Germline CDR1 and CDR2: KGHSH and LQKENI. The ends lost 6 bases at V and 5 bases at J; junction bases unmatched: 3. The CDR3 sequence is 12 residues long. The DNA of the CDR3 is TGTGCCAGCTCGACAGGGCAGACTGAAGCTTTCCTT. Its protein is CASSTGQTEAFL.

The chain recombines TRBV4-3 with TRBJ2-1, with D possibly being TRBD1 (6 bases). CDR3 length: 16 residues. Between the trimmed V and J ends, which lost 0 bases and 2 bases, there was a span of 11 bases. From germline, CDR1 is LGHNA and CDR2 YSLEER. Here the CDR3 reads CASSQDSRGAYNEQFF. The CDR3 DNA sequence: TGCGCCAGCAGCCAAGATTCCAGGGGTGCCTACAATGAGCAGTTCTTC.

To note about this clonotype: A much larger clonotype is one base distant, so this may be a read error. The rearrangement links TRBV4-3 to TRBJ2-7; D not resolved. V lost 0 bases and J lost 2, with 8 bases in between. From germline, CDR1 is LGHNA and CDR2 YSLEER. The CDR3 has 14 amino acids. The CDR3 reads CASSQEGNAYEQYF. DNA for the CDR3: TGCGCCAGCAGCCAAGAAGGGAACGCCTACGAGCAGTACTTC.

This clonotype has just a few counts. CDR3 sequence reads: CASRGELAGYYEQYF. CDR3 coding DNA: TGCGCCAGCAGGGGAGAACTAGCGGGCTACTACGAGCAGTACTTC. This sequence joins TRBV5-1 and TRBJ2-7; 9 nucleotides align to TRBD2. J was trimmed by 3 bases and V by 5 bases; bases with no gene match: 9. CDR1 is SGHRS and CDR2 is YFSETQ in the germline V gene. The CDR3 is 15 residues long.

About this clonotype itself: One base away lies a much larger clone, so this may be a sequencing read error. The V gene is TRBV6-5, the J gene TRBJ2-7; D may match TRBD1 or TRBD2 (5 bases each). Germline V lookup: CDR1 MNHEY, CDR2 SVGAGI. The CDR3 has 14 residues. V lost 2 bases, J lost 3 bases, and 11 bases lay in between. Here the CDR3 DNA reads TGTGCCAGCAGTTACAGGGACGCGAGCTACGAGCAGTACTTC. As protein: CASSYRDASYEQYF.

This clonotype occurred many times. The V and J genes are TRBV13 and TRBJ2-7; D not resolved. V lost 5 bases and J 3 bases, leaving 14 bases between the germline ends. The CDR3 is made up of 14 amino acids. CDR1 is PRHDT, CDR2 FYEKMQ, per germline (reference sequence). The CDR3 sequence is CASSPIDGHYEQYF. CDR3 DNA sequence: TGTGCCAGCAGCCCCATCGACGGCCACTACGAGCAGTACTTC. Filled out from reference TRBV13 and TRBJ2-7, the complete variable domain reads AAGVIQSPRHLIKEKRETATLKCYPIPRHDTVYWYQQGPGQDPQFLISFYEKMQSDKGSIPDRFSAQQFSDYHSELNMSSLELGDSALYFCASSPIDGHYEQYFGPGTRLTVT.

The gene calls are TRBV6-1 and TRBJ1-1; the match to TRBD1 covers 7 bases. Germline CDR1 MNHNS, CDR2 SASEGT. This CDR3 contains 18 residues. The trim removed 2 bases at V and 1 base at J, leaving 13 bases unmatched. CDR3 sequence (DNA): TGTGCCAGCAGTGAAACCGGGACAGTCCATCCTTCGAACACTGAAGCTTTCTTT. Translating gives CASSETGTVHPSNTEAFF.

This clonotype came up a few times. The V and J genes are TRBV2 and TRBJ1-5; D is unclear. This CDR3 spans 16 amino acids. V lost 3 bases and J 2 bases, leaving 14 bases between the germline ends. Germline CDR1 SNHLY, CDR2 FYNNEI. The CDR3 nucleotides are TGTGCCAGCAGTGAGATAGGAGGCGGGGGCAATCAGCCCCAGCATTTT. Translated, it gives CASSEIGGGGNQPQHF.

This clonotype has at least ten counts. The chain links TRBV4-1 to TRBJ1-1; D perhaps matches TRBD1 (6 bases). The CDR3 extends over 16 amino acids. Between the trimmed V and J ends, which lost 2 bases and 0 bases, there was a span of 13 bases. CDR1 is MGHRA, CDR2 YSYEKL, per germline. The CDR3 here is CASSQQSGTLNTEAFF. The DNA for the CDR3 is TGCGCCAGCAGCCAACAATCCGGGACACTGAACACTGAAGCTTTCTTT.

The table lists this clonotype with a few counts. The V call is TRBV11-2, the J call TRBJ2-7; 9 bases agree with TRBD1. Per germline, CDR1 SGHAT and CDR2 FQNNGV. J gave up 6 bases and V 5 bases, and 8 bases lay outside the gene matches. The CDR3 is 14 residues long. In nucleotides, the CDR3 is TGTGCCAGCAGCGTGGGGACAGGGTTGATCGAGCAGTACTTC. This translates into CASSVGTGLIEQYF.

Comment on this clonotype: Just one base apart from a much larger clone, this may be a read error. The chain links TRBV27 to TRBJ2-2, with D possibly matching TRBD2 (5 bases). Germline V gene data show CDR1 as MNHEY and CDR2 as SMNVEV (reference sequence). The CDR3 covers 15 residues. The CDR3 spells CASSLSSANTGELSF. The CDR3, as DNA: TGTGCCAGCAGTTTAAGCAGCGCGAACACCGGGGAGCTGTCTTTT.

This clonotype was picked up many times. This chain joins TRBV29-1 and TRBJ2-1; no clear D gene. The CDR3 totals 13 residues. Germline V CDR1 and CDR2: SQVTM, ANQGSEA. V lost 0 bases and J 4 bases, leaving 7 bases between the germline ends. CDR3 sequence reads: CSVEDMGYNEQFF. In DNA, the CDR3 is TGCAGCGTTGAAGATATGGGGTACAATGAGCAGTTCTTC.

This clonotype was seen a single time. The CDR3: CASSLLYRGTPLTCSNQPQHF. The CDR3 nucleotides are TGTGCCAGCAGTCTCTTATACCGAGGGACACCGTTAACTTGTAGCAATCAGCCCCAGCATTTT. The J gene is TRBJ1-5, the V gene TRBV27; possibly TRBD1 for D (6 bases). From germline, CDR1 is MNHEY and CDR2 SMNVEV (reference sequence). The CDR3 extends over 21 amino acids. The V and J ends lost 5 bases and 0 bases respectively, with 29 bases between them.

The rearrangement links TRBV27 to TRBJ2-7, with unresolved D. The CDR3 is 13 amino acids. Trimming removed 0 bases at V and 6 bases at J, with 9 bases between. The V gene's germline CDR1 is MNHEY and CDR2 SMNVEV (reference sequence). CDR3 nucleotide sequence: TGTGCCAGCAGTTTATCCCCCGCCTCCGAGCAGTACTTC. Its protein is CASSLSPASEQYF.

J is TRBJ1-5 and V is TRBV15; perhaps TRBD1 as D (5 bases). The CDR3 extends over 16 amino acids. CDR1 and CDR2 from the germline V gene are LNHNV and YYDKDF (reference sequence). Between the trimmed V and J ends, which lost 8 bases and 9 bases, there was a span of 26 bases. As DNA, the CDR3 is TGTGCCACCGAGGATGCGGGGCAGGCCGCAACCTTGCCCCAGCATTTT. Residues: CATEDAGQAATLPQHF.

In the case of this clonotype: This could be a read error, since a much larger clone is one nucleotide away. The genes are TRBV14 and TRBJ1-2; D remains unclear. CDR1 and CDR2 (germline): SGHDN, FVKESK. The ends were cut back, 5 bases at V and 4 bases at J, with 11 bases in the middle. The CDR3 spans 13 residues. As DNA, the CDR3 is TGTGCCAGCAGCTCTACGGACGGCTATGGCTACACCTTC. Encoded protein: CASSSTDGYGYTF.

This clonotype was counted ten times or more. V is TRBV30 and J is TRBJ1-5; no firm D call. The CDR3 covers 13 residues. Germline V gene sequence: CDR1 GTSNPN, CDR2 SVGIG (reference sequence). The V end was cut by 2 bases, the J end by 6 bases, with 11 bases between. In DNA, the CDR3 is TGTGCCTGGAGTTCATCGGGAGGTCAGCCCCAGCATTTT. Its protein product is CAWSSSGGQPQHF.